This record concerns one T cell receptor (beta chain) sequence. Its antigen remains unknown. This entry comes from a study of cytomegalovirus exposure and HLA in healthy donors. Looking at the study overall: The approximately 110 validation repertoires used a platform that matched the one used for the approximately 670 first-cohort repertoires, as a later analysis reported. Study-wide results and limits: Cytomegalovirus-associated status was assigned to about 180 TCR beta chains. Many donors carried some public TCRs, although rarity characterized most TCR sequences. In the 120 or so validation repertoires, 85% to 95% of cluster scores exceeded 0, per a later analysis.

Generated by immunoSEQ multiplex PCR, the TCRdb table keeps only in-frame clones and is missing some. In the table there are 50,000 or so clones, around nine tenths of which are singletons. V shed 4 bases and J 0 bases; nucleotides not matched to a gene: 9. The CDR3 sequence is 16 residues long. Germline V lookup: CDR1 SGHAT, CDR2 FQNNGV. Sequenced input: PBMCs. The J gene is TRBJ2-7, the V gene TRBV11-2; TRBD2 matches 7 bases. This clonotype was obtained from a woman in her 30s in good health and CMV-seronegative. The CDR3 region is CASSSSPSGSSYEQYF. The CDR3 DNA reads as TGTGCCAGCAGCTCGTCCCCTAGCGGAAGCTCCTACGAGCAGTACTTC.